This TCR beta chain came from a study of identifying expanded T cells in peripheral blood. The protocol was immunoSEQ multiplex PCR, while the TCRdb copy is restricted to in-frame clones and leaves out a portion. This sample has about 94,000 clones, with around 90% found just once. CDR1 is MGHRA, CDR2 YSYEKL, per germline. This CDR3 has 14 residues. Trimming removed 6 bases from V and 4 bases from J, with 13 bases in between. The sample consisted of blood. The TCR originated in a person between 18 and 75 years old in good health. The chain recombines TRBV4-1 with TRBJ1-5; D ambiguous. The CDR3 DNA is TGCGCCAGCAGACAAAGTCCGCAGAATCAGCCCCAGCATTTT. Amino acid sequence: CASRQSPQNQPQHF.